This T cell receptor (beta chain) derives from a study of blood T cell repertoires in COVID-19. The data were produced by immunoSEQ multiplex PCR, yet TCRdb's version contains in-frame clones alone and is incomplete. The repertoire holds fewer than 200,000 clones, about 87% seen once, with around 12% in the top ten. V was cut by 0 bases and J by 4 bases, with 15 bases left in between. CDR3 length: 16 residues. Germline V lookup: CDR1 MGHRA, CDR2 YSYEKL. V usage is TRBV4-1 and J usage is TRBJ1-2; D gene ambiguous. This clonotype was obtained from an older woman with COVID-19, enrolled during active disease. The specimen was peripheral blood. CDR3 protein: CASSQDHAVGGYGYTF. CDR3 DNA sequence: TGCGCCAGCAGCCAAGACCACGCAGTGGGAGGCTATGGCTACACCTTC.